This entry is about one T cell receptor beta chain. The investigators amplified TCR beta CDR3 regions from RNA transcripts. Initially, a first-round RT-PCR of the TCR CDR3 employed the HTBI primer set. TCRdb ran MiXCR on the multiplex PCR reads and lists one entry per CDR3 protein. The sample carries 660,000 or so distinct CDR3 sequences, about 45% recorded once. These data belong to a study of T cells in Graves' hyperthyroidism and ophthalmopathy. The clonotype originates from an adult man with Graves' disease, either hyperthyroidism or ophthalmopathy (not recorded which). Input material: peripheral blood or thyroid tissue (not recorded which).

The CDR3 is CATSETGGNTIYF. The CDR3 DNA is TGTGCCACCAGTGAAACCGGCGGAAACACCATATATTTT. The V and J genes are TRBV24-1 and TRBJ1-3, with D unresolved. The CDR3 is 13 residues long. CDR1 KGHDR and CDR2 SFDVKD come from the germline V gene. V was clipped by 4 bases and J by 4 bases, with 7 bases between them.